The 20 T cell receptor beta chains presented below share a single source sample, sequenced in a study of blood T cell repertoires in COVID-19. Using immunoSEQ multiplex PCR, the repertoire was profiled, and TCRdb retains in-frame clones only, with some absent. The profile covers some 250,000 clones, with approximately 83% appearing a single time and 3% to 3.5% taken by the ten largest. Source material: peripheral blood. These receptors were collected from a woman in her twenties or thirties who had recovered from COVID-19.

V usage is TRBV10-3 and J usage is TRBJ2-7; TRBD2 aligns across 9 bases. The J segment lost 6 bases and the V segment lost 7 bases, leaving 13 bases of the junction unmatched. Per germline, CDR1 ENHRY and CDR2 SYGVKD. The CDR3 has 15 residues. CDR3 protein: CAIMAAGGSFGEQYF. CDR3 nucleotide sequence: TGTGCCATCATGGCAGCGGGGGGCTCCTTCGGCGAGCAGTACTTC.

This sequence joins TRBV6-1 and TRBJ2-7; TRBD1 matches 10 bases. V lost 2 bases to trimming and J lost 1 base; unmatched junction nucleotides: 8. There are 17 residues in the CDR3. The V gene's germline CDR1 is MNHNS and CDR2 SASEGT. CDR3: CASSEIILDRGSYEQYF. The CDR3 bases are TGTGCCAGCAGTGAAATCATTCTGGACAGGGGGTCCTACGAGCAGTACTTC.

This chain connects TRBV9 to TRBJ1-2; the D gene is possibly TRBD1 (5 bases). The CDR3 runs to 16 residues. Germline lookup yields CDR1 SGDLS and CDR2 YYNGEE. V was clipped by 1 base and J by 4 bases, with 17 bases between them. CDR3 region: CASSVIPGGRPYGYTF. CDR3 DNA sequence: TGTGCCAGCAGCGTAATTCCGGGGGGACGACCCTATGGCTACACCTTC.

In DNA, the CDR3 is TGTGCCAGCAGTCTCTTATCGGACAGGGCCATGAACACTGAAGCTTTCTTT. Its protein is CASSLLSDRAMNTEAFF. The chain carries TRBV5-6 and TRBJ1-1, with 8 bases aligning to TRBD1. The germline V gene encodes CDR1 SGHDT and CDR2 YYEEEE. The J segment lost 0 bases and the V segment lost 5 bases, leaving 12 bases of the junction unmatched. The CDR3 is 17 amino acids.

In nucleotides, the CDR3 is TGCGCCAGCAGTGTCCAGGGGTTAATCTACGAGCAGTACTTC. This gives the protein CASSVQGLIYEQYF. The chain joins TRBV10-2 to TRBJ2-7; D is perhaps TRBD1 (6 bases). V was trimmed by 4 bases and J by 3 bases, leaving 13 bases between them. CDR1 and CDR2 from the germline V gene are WSHSY and SAAADI. This CDR3 spans 14 amino acids.

The chain combines TRBV11-2 with TRBJ2-1, with TRBD1 identical over 7 bases. The CDR3 runs 16 residues. Germline-derived CDR1 and CDR2 are SGHAT and FQNNGV. V was pared by 1 base and J by 0 bases, with 3 bases of the junction left unmatched. In nucleotides, the CDR3 is TGTGCCAGCAGCTTAGTTACAGGGGACTCCTACAATGAGCAGTTCTTC. Encoded protein: CASSLVTGDSYNEQFF.

The chain has TRBV7-8 and TRBJ1-2, with no clear D. V was shortened by 0 bases and J by 7 bases, with 9 bases between the two germline ends. CDR3 length: 13 residues. Germline CDR1 is SGHVS and CDR2 is FQNEAQ. The CDR3 region is CASSLAHLRGYTF. The CDR3 region has the DNA TGTGCCAGCAGCTTAGCACATCTTCGTGGCTACACCTTC.

V usage is TRBV18 and J usage is TRBJ1-1, with 8 bases lining up with TRBD1. The germline gives CDR1 KGHSH, CDR2 LQKENI. The CDR3 contains 15 residues. Unmatched junction bases numbered 6, after V lost 3 bases and J lost 3 bases. The CDR3 loop reads CASSPLDRADTEAFF. CDR3 nucleotide sequence: TGTGCCAGCTCACCGCTGGACAGGGCGGACACTGAAGCTTTCTTT.

The V call is TRBV6-2 or TRBV6-3, the J call TRBJ1-5; the match to TRBD1 covers 8 bases. V lost 4 bases and J lost 4; bases outside the gene matches: 9. In germline, CDR1 is MNHEY, CDR2 SVGEGT. The CDR3 is 16 amino acids. This CDR3 is CASSSIQGGGNQPQHF. Here the CDR3 DNA reads TGTGCCAGCAGTTCCATACAGGGGGGAGGAAATCAGCCCCAGCATTTT.

The J gene is TRBJ1-1, the V gene TRBV5-6; D not certain. Germline V CDR1 and CDR2: SGHDT, YYEEEE. This CDR3 region has 14 residues. The V and J ends lost 8 bases and 5 bases respectively, with 19 bases between them. The CDR3 reads CASMEWVRITEAFF. DNA for the CDR3: TGTGCCAGTATGGAGTGGGTCAGAATAACTGAAGCTTTCTTT.

V gene TRBV15 combines with J gene TRBJ2-1; TRBD2 agrees at 7 bases. This CDR3 is 14 amino acids long. Unmatched junction bases numbered 9, after V lost 5 bases and J lost 8 bases. Germline V gives CDR1 LNHNV, CDR2 YYDKDF (reference sequence). CDR3: CATSERASGDEQFF. The CDR3 nucleotides read TGTGCCACCAGCGAGAGGGCTAGCGGCGATGAGCAGTTCTTC. Based on the CDR3 plus reference TRBV15 and TRBJ2-1, the full variable domain is DAMVIQNPRYQVTQFGKPVTLSCSQTLNHNVMYWYQQKSSQAPKLLFHYYDKDFNNEADTPDNFQSRRPNTSFCFLDIRSPGLGDTAMYLCATSERASGDEQFFGPGTRLTVL.

In DNA, the CDR3 is TGTGCCAGCAGCCCAACAGGGGTCGGCTCTGGGGCCAACGTCCTGACTTTC. Protein product: CASSPTGVGSGANVLTF. The chain uses TRBV13 and TRBJ2-6, with 7 bases fitting TRBD1. The CDR3 spans 17 residues. Germline V gene sequence: CDR1 PRHDT, CDR2 FYEKMQ (reference sequence). V was clipped by 5 bases and J by 0 bases; unmatched bases: 7.

The chain uses TRBV19 and TRBJ2-7; 9 bases map to TRBD1. Germline CDR1 LNHDA, CDR2 SQIVND (reference sequence). Trimming at V came to 4 bases and at J to 3 bases, leaving 7 bases not matched to a gene. The CDR3 contains 15 residues. The CDR3, as DNA: TGTGCCAGTAGTAATGACCCGGGACAGGGCTACGAGCAGTACTTC. It encodes CASSNDPGQGYEQYF.

This clone was picked up one time. V and J are TRBV9 and TRBJ2-5; 13 positions agree with TRBD2. Trimming at V came to 4 bases and at J to 2 bases, leaving 5 bases not matched to a gene. Germline V CDR1 and CDR2: SGDLS, YYNGEE. The CDR3 is 16 residues long. The CDR3 reads CASSKLLAGGQETQYF. As DNA, the CDR3 is TGTGCCAGCAGCAAATTACTAGCGGGGGGGCAAGAGACCCAGTACTTC.

This clone was seen a few times. J is TRBJ2-1 and V is TRBV3-1 (or the pseudogene TRBV3-2); D is perhaps TRBD1 (5 bases). V was clipped by 4 bases and J by 4 bases, with 11 bases between them. Germline V gene lookup returns CDR1 LGHDT and CDR2 YNNKEL (reference sequence). The CDR3 is made up of 14 amino acids. CDR3 residues: CASSPHRQYNEQFF. The CDR3 DNA reads as TGTGCCAGCAGCCCACATAGACAGTACAATGAGCAGTTCTTC.

V and J are TRBV29-1 and TRBJ2-1; D gene ambiguous. V lost 5 bases and J 3 bases, leaving 11 bases between the germline ends. This CDR3 has 13 amino acids. Germline values: CDR1 SQVTM, CDR2 ANQGSEA. The CDR3 DNA sequence: TGCAGCGTTCATATTAGCTACTACAATGAGCAGTTCTTC. This sequence encodes CSVHISYYNEQFF.

The chain employs TRBV11-2 and TRBJ2-3, with TRBD2 identical over 13 bases. The V segment lost 5 bases and the J segment 5 bases; nucleotides outside the gene matches: 4. Germline-derived CDR1 and CDR2 are SGHAT and FQNNGV. The CDR3 has 15 residues. CDR3 region: CASSKLAGGRDTQYF. DNA of the CDR3: TGTGCCAGCAGCAAACTAGCGGGGGGGCGAGATACGCAGTATTTT.

The chain recombines TRBV6-5 with TRBJ1-1; possible D gene TRBD1, 5 bases. V shed 8 bases and J shed 4 bases, with 23 bases lying between them. CDR3 size: 16 residues. Germline V gives CDR1 MNHEY, CDR2 SVGAGI. This CDR3 reads CASCLKQPQGCTEAFF. The CDR3 DNA is TGTGCCAGCTGTTTGAAACAGCCTCAGGGTTGCACTGAAGCTTTCTTT.

The chain recombines TRBV7-2 with TRBJ2-3; no reliable D call. CDR3 size: 12 residues. V gave up 5 bases and J gave up 6 bases, with 9 bases separating them. Germline V CDR1 and CDR2: SGHTA, FQGNSA. CDR3 protein: CASSASGDTQYF. As DNA, the CDR3 is TGTGCCAGCAGCGCATCCGGGGATACGCAGTATTTT.

The rearrangement joins TRBV6-5 to TRBJ1-6; TRBD1 is a possible D gene (6 bases). The CDR3 extends over 15 amino acids. In germline, CDR1 is MNHEY, CDR2 SVGAGI. The V end lost 6 bases, the J end lost 12 bases, and 21 bases lay between the germline ends. CDR3 sequence: CASRADRSRGGPLHF. The CDR3 DNA reads as TGTGCCAGCAGAGCGGACAGAAGTAGAGGGGGACCCCTCCACTTT.